The 12 T cell receptor beta chains listed next were all sequenced from one sample in a study of cytomegalovirus exposure and HLA in healthy donors. PCR amplification relied on 60 Vbeta primers (plus 13 Jbeta primers). Sequencing used immunoSEQ multiplex PCR; TCRdb keeps in-frame clones, though not all of them. The sample has fewer than 300,000 clones; around 86% are singletons. Sequenced: PBMCs. The receptors come from a man aged 40-55 years in good health and CMV-seropositive.

The V call is TRBV9, the J call TRBJ1-4; 9 bases are shared with TRBD1. J lost 1 base, V lost 4 bases, and 11 bases had no gene match. This CDR3 is 18 amino acids long. Germline-derived CDR1 and CDR2 are SGDLS and YYNGEE. CDR3 nucleotide sequence: TGTGCCAGCAGCTCGGACAGGGGCGCCTTCAAAACTAATGAAAAACTGTTTTTT. Amino acids: CASSSDRGAFKTNEKLFF.

V gene TRBV27 combines with J gene TRBJ2-4; 7 positions agree with TRBD2. V lost 1 base and J lost 2; bases outside the gene matches: 8. The CDR3 has 17 residues. Germline values: CDR1 MNHEY, CDR2 SMNVEV (reference sequence). CDR3 region: CASSLFHAGDPKNIQYF. CDR3 nucleotides: TGTGCCAGCAGTTTATTCCACGCGGGGGACCCCAAAAACATTCAGTACTTC.

The chain combines TRBV7-6 with TRBJ2-7; 7 nucleotides line up with TRBD2. The CDR3 is 14 amino acids. The V and J ends lost 3 bases and 9 bases, in that order; junction bases with no gene match: 11. Per the germline V gene, CDR1 is SGHVS and CDR2 is FNYEAQ. The CDR3 DNA reads TGTGCCAGCAGCTTGGGCCAGCGGGAAGTCGGGCAGTACTTC. It encodes CASSLGQREVGQYF.

This chain joins TRBV6-1 and TRBJ1-1, with D uncertain. This CDR3 comprises 14 residues. V lost 5 bases and J lost 1, with 11 bases in between. The germline V gene has CDR1 MNHNS and CDR2 SASEGT. The CDR3 DNA sequence: TGTGCCAGCAGTTTTTACAGAGAGAACACTGAAGCTTTCTTT. Translation: CASSFYRENTEAFF.

The J gene is TRBJ2-7, the V gene TRBV5-1; 14 bases match TRBD2. Germline loops: CDR1 SGHRS, CDR2 YFSETQ. The J segment lost 0 bases and the V segment lost 4 bases, leaving 15 bases of the junction unmatched. The CDR3 contains 20 residues. CDR3 region: CASSPGLAGVIRQLSYEQYF. The CDR3 coding sequence is TGCGCCAGCAGCCCGGGACTAGCGGGAGTCATCCGTCAACTCTCCTACGAGCAGTACTTC.

The gene calls are TRBV6-5 and TRBJ2-1, with a tentative D call TRBD1 (5 bases). The CDR3 is 13 residues long. V gave up 5 bases and J gave up 3 bases, with 8 bases separating them. Germline V lookup: CDR1 MNHEY, CDR2 SVGAGI. The CDR3 bases are TGTGCCAGCAGTGTGGACAACTACAATGAGCAGTTCTTC. Protein sequence: CASSVDNYNEQFF.

With regard to this clone: This sample includes further DNA sequences coding for the same CDR3. The chain uses TRBV18 and TRBJ1-5; 9 nucleotides agree with TRBD1. The CDR3 is 15 residues long. Germline V gene lookup returns CDR1 KGHSH and CDR2 LQKENI. V was pared by 2 bases and J by 4 bases, with 3 bases of the junction left unmatched. The CDR3 region is CASSPDRGSNQPQHF. The CDR3 region has the DNA TGTGCCAGCTCACCAGACAGGGGGTCGAATCAGCCCCAGCATTTT.

The chain employs TRBV27 and TRBJ2-7, with D hard to call. V was clipped by 2 bases and J by 2 bases, with 10 bases between them. Germline values: CDR1 MNHEY, CDR2 SMNVEV (reference sequence). The CDR3 consists of 14 residues. This CDR3 is CASSLIHGPYEQYF. As DNA, the CDR3 is TGTGCCAGCAGTTTAATTCACGGTCCCTACGAGCAGTACTTC.

The rearrangement joins TRBV29-1 to TRBJ2-7; 11 bases agree with TRBD1. This CDR3 is 15 amino acids long. Germline trimming cut 2 bases from V and 2 bases from J; bases unmatched to any gene: 5. CDR1 and CDR2 from the germline V gene are SQVTM and ANQGSEA. CDR3: CSVEPRTGGAYEQYF. As DNA, the CDR3 is TGCAGCGTTGAACCTCGGACAGGGGGCGCCTACGAGCAGTACTTC.

The chain joins TRBV28 to TRBJ2-5, with 10 bases aligning to TRBD1. The end of the DNA is better explained by TRBJ2-7, so the J call may be wrong. The CDR3 has 16 residues. CDR1 and CDR2 (germline): MDHEN, SYDVKM. CDR3 protein: CASSFRRQGAAYEQYF. CDR3 DNA sequence: TGTGCCAGCAGTTTTCGCCGACAGGGGGCGGCCTACGAGCAGTACTTC.

This clone was counted once. V usage is TRBV28 and J usage is TRBJ1-1; TRBD1 is a possible D gene (5 bases). The CDR3 runs to 14 residues. V gave up 7 bases and J gave up 4 bases, with 16 bases separating them. Germline V CDR1 and CDR2: MDHEN, SYDVKM. The CDR3 reads CASIRQGLITEAFF. CDR3 in DNA: TGTGCCAGCATTCGGCAGGGTCTTATCACTGAAGCTTTCTTT.

In its sample, this clone was seen a few times. Its ends do not fully match the called genes, so a read error is possible. The chain couples TRBV7-7 to TRBJ2-5; a possible D gene is TRBD2 (5 bases). The V gene's germline CDR1 is SSHAT and CDR2 FNYEAQ (reference sequence). This CDR3 spans 12 amino acids. The CDR3 loop is CASSTGMAFQYF. CDR3 nucleotides: TGTGCTAGCAGCACCGGGATGGCATTCCAGTACTTC.